Listed below are T cell receptor beta chains from one sample, sequenced in a study of OX40 agonist ivuxolimab in advanced cancers. The data were produced by immunoSEQ multiplex PCR, yet TCRdb's version contains in-frame clones alone and is incomplete. There are tens of thousands of clones in the sample; 86% occur only once, and 40% to 55% lies in the top ten. This sample comprised CD4+ or CD8+ T cells sorted from blood, obtained in a trial of the OX40 agonist ivuxolimab. These receptors were taken from an adult with an advanced solid tumor such as melanoma, head and neck, liver or kidney cancer. CDR3s include the opening cysteine and the closing phenylalanine or tryptophan. A D gene is named only where the DNA matches it firmly. Clone size, where shown, is once, few, many, or a class for clones that have expanded.

J: TRBJ2-2; D: TRBD1; length: 14; V: TRBV10-1; size: -; DNA: TGCGCCATCCCCGGACAGGAGAACACCGGGGAGCTGTTTTTT; CDR3: CAIPGQENTGELFF
J: TRBJ2-7; D: -; length: 13; V: TRBV7-2; size: -; DNA: TGTGCCAGCAGCTTCTACACGACCTACGAGCAGTACTTC; CDR3: CASSFYTTYEQYF
J: TRBJ2-7; D: -; length: 13; V: TRBV25-1; size: once; DNA: TGTGCCAGCAGTGACGGGGCCCGCTACGAGCAGTACTTC; CDR3: CASSDGARYEQYF
J: TRBJ2-5; D: TRBD2; length: 20; V: TRBV11-2; size: -; DNA: TGTGCCAGCAGCTTAGAGACACCGGGACTAGCGGGAGCTCCCCAAGAGACCCAGTACTTC; CDR3: CASSLETPGLAGAPQETQYF
J: TRBJ2-1; D: -; length: 13; V: TRBV6-6; size: -; DNA: TGTGCCAGCAGTTACTTTGGAATGGATGAGCAGTTCTTC; CDR3: CASSYFGMDEQFF
J: TRBJ2-5; D: TRBD2; length: 17; V: TRBV7-9; size: once; DNA: TGTGCCAGCAGCCGAGCCCGGAGCGGGGGGCCGTCAGAGACCCAGTACTTC; CDR3: CASSRARSGGPSETQYF
J: TRBJ2-1; D: -; length: 11; V: TRBV20-1; size: -; DNA: TGCAGTGCCCCTGCCTTCGGTGAGCAGTTCTTC; CDR3: CSAPAFGEQFF
J: TRBJ1-2; D: -; length: 14; V: TRBV28; size: -; DNA: TGTGCCAGCAGTTTAGTGGGGGCAAACTATGGCTACACCTTC; CDR3: CASSLVGANYGYTF
J: TRBJ2-7; D: -; length: 13; V: TRBV7-6; size: -; DNA: TGTGCCAGCAGCTTAGAATCTGCCTACGAGCAGTACTTC; CDR3: CASSLESAYEQYF
J: TRBJ1-5; D: -; length: 15; V: TRBV11-2; size: -; DNA: TGTGCCAGCAGCGTAGGAGGTTGGGGCAATCAGCCCCAGCATTTT; CDR3: CASSVGGWGNQPQHF
J: TRBJ2-7; D: TRBD2; length: 13; V: TRBV7-9; size: -; DNA: TGTGCCACGGGGAGGACTAGCGACCACGAGCAGTACTTC; CDR3: CATGRTSDHEQYF
J: TRBJ2-7; D: TRBD2; length: 14; V: TRBV6-1; size: -; DNA: TGTGCCAGCACTACACTAGCGGGTAGCTACGAGCAGTACTTC; CDR3: CASTTLAGSYEQYF
J: TRBJ1-2; D: TRBD1; length: 14; V: TRBV9; size: -; DNA: TGTGCCAGCAGCCCCCGGACAGGGAACTATGGCTACACCTTC; CDR3: CASSPRTGNYGYTF
J: TRBJ2-2; D: TRBD2; length: 21; V: TRBV28; size: -; DNA: TGTGCCAGCAAGACTACTCGTCTGGGGACTAGCGGTAAAATTAACACCGGGGAGCTGTTTTTT; CDR3: CASKTTRLGTSGKINTGELFF
J: TRBJ2-1; D: TRBD1; length: 16; V: TRBV4-1; size: -; DNA: TGCGCCAGCAGCCAACCGACAGGGGTCTCCTACAATGAGCAGTTCTTC; CDR3: CASSQPTGVSYNEQFF
J: TRBJ2-7; D: -; length: 14; V: TRBV10-3; size: -; DNA: TGTGCCATCAGTGCCCAAGGCCCTACCTACGAGCAGTACTTC; CDR3: CAISAQGPTYEQYF
J: TRBJ2-5; D: TRBD2; length: 18; V: TRBV4-2; size: -; DNA: TGTGCCAGCAGCCAAGATTGGCCCTTGGGAGCGGGGCAAGAGACCCAGTACTTC; CDR3: CASSQDWPLGAGQETQYF
J: TRBJ1-4; D: -; length: 13; V: TRBV5-6; size: once; DNA: TGTGCCAGCAGCTTGGGGGACACGGCGAAACTGTTTTTT; CDR3: CASSLGDTAKLFF
J: TRBJ2-3; D: TRBD2; length: 19; V: TRBV28; size: -; DNA: TGTGCCAGCAGTTTCGGTTGGCTAGCGGGGGGGCACAGGACAGATACGCAGTATTTT; CDR3: CASSFGWLAGGHRTDTQYF
J: TRBJ2-3; D: -; length: 15; V: TRBV10-2; size: -; DNA: TGCGCCAGCAGTGAGGGCGGCCTAATGACGGATACGCAGTATTTT; CDR3: CASSEGGLMTDTQYF
J: TRBJ2-7; D: TRBD2; length: 15; V: TRBV5-6; size: -; DNA: TGTGCCAGCCGCAGGGGGACTAGCTTTTCCTACGAGCAGTACTTC; CDR3: CASRRGTSFSYEQYF
J: TRBJ2-1; D: -; length: 14; V: TRBV7-8; size: few; DNA: TGTGCCAGCTTTGACCGTGGGGCCGTCAATGAGCAGTTCTTC; CDR3: CASFDRGAVNEQFF